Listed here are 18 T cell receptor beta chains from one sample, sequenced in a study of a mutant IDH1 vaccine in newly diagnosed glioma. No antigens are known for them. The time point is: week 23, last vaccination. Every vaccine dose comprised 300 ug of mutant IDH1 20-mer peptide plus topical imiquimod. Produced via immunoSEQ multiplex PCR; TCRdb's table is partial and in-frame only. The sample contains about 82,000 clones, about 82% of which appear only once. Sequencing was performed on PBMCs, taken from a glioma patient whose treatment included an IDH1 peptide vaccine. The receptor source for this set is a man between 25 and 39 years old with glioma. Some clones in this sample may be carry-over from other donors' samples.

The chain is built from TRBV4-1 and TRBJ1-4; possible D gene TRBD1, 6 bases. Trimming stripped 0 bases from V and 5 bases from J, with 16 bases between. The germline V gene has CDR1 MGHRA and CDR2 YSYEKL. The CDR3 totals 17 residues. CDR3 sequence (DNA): TGCGCCAGCAGCCAAGACAGCCCTGGGGGCGTAAATGAAAAACTGTTTTTT. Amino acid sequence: CASSQDSPGGVNEKLFF.

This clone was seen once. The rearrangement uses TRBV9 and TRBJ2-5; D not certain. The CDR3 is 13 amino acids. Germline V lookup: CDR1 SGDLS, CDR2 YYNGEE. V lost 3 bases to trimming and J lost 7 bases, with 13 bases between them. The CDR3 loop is CASSAEPFGTQYF. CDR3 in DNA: TGTGCCAGCAGCGCGGAGCCCTTTGGGACCCAGTACTTC.

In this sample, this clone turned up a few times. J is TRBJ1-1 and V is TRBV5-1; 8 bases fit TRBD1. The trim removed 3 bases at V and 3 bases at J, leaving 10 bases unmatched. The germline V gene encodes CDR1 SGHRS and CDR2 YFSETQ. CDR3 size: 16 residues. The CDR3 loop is CASSWMTGEADTEAFF. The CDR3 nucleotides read TGCGCCAGCAGCTGGATGACAGGGGAGGCGGACACTGAAGCTTTCTTT.

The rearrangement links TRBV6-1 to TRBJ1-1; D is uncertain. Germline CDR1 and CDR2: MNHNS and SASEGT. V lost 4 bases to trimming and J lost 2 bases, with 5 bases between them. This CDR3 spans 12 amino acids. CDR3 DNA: TGTGCCAGCAGTGGATATAACACTGAAGCTTTCTTT. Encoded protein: CASSGYNTEAFF.

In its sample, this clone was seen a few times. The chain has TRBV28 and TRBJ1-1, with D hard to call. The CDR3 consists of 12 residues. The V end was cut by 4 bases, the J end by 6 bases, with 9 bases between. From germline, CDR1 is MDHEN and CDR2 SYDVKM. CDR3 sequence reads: CASSWVGAEAFF. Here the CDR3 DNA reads TGTGCCAGCAGTTGGGTCGGCGCTGAAGCTTTCTTT.

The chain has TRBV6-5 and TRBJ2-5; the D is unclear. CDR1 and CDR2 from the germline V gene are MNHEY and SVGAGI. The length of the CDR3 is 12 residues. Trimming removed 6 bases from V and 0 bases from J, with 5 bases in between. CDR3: CASSPYQETQYF. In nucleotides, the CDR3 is TGTGCCAGCAGCCCGTACCAAGAGACCCAGTACTTC.

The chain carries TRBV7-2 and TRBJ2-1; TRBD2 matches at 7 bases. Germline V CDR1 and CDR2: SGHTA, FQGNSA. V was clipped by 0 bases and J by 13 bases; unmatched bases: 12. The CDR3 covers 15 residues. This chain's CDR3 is CASSLAPGRRLAQFF. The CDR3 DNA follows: TGTGCCAGCAGCTTAGCGCCAGGCAGAAGACTAGCACAGTTCTTC.

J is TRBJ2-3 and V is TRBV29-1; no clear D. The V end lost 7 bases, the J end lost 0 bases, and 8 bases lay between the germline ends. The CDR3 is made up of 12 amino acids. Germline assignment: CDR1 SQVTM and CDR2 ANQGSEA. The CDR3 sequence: CSGDDSTDTQYF. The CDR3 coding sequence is TGCAGCGGTGATGACAGCACAGATACGCAGTATTTT.

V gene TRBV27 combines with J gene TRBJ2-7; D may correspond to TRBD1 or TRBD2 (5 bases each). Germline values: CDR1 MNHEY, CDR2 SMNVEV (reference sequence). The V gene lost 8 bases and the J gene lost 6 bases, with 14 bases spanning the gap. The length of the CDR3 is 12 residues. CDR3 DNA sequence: TGTGCCAGCTCGCTCTCGGGGCGCGAGCAGTACTTC. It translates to CASSLSGREQYF.

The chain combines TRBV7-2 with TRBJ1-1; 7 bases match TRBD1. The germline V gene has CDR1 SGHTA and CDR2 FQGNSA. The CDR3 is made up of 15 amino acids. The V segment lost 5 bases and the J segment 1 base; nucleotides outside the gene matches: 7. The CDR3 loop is CASSGNRGPNTEAFF. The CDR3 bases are TGTGCCAGCAGCGGGAACAGGGGCCCGAACACTGAAGCTTTCTTT.

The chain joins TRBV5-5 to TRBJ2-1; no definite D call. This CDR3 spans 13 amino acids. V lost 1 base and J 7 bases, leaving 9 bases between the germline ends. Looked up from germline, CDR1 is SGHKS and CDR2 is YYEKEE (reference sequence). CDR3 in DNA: TGTGCCAGCAGCTTGTCGGGTTCGAATGAGCAGTTCTTC. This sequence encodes CASSLSGSNEQFF.

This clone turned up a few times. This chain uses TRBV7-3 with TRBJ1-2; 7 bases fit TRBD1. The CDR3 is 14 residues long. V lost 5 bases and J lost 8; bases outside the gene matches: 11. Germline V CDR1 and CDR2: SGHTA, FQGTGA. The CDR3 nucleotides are TGTGCCAGCAGCCACCGACAGGGATCGAACGGCTACACCTTC. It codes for CASSHRQGSNGYTF.

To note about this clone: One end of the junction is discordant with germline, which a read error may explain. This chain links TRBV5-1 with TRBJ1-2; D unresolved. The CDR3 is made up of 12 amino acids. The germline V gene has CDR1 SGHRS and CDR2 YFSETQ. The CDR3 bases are TGTGCCAGCAGCTTGACGAACTATGGCTACACCTTC. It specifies CASSLTNYGYTF.

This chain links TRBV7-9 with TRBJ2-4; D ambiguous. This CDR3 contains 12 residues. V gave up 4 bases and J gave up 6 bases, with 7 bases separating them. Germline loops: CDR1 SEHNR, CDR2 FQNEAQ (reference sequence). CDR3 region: CASSSGPNIQYF. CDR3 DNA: TGTGCCAGCAGCTCTGGACCAAACATTCAGTACTTC.

The CDR3 loop is CAISEPGHMNTEAFF. DNA of the CDR3: TGTGCCATCAGTGAGCCGGGACACATGAACACTGAAGCTTTCTTT. The chain uses TRBV10-3 and TRBJ1-1; possible D gene TRBD1, 6 bases. The CDR3 has 15 amino acids. The V end was cut by 2 bases, the J end by 0 bases, with 10 bases between. CDR1 is ENHRY and CDR2 is SYGVKD in the germline V gene.

Here the CDR3 reads CASTSLRDTYYEQYF. CDR3 DNA: TGTGCCAGCACCTCATTAAGGGACACATACTACGAGCAGTACTTC. The chain employs TRBV27 and TRBJ2-7; TRBD1 might be the D (6 bases). Germline V gene data show CDR1 as MNHEY and CDR2 as SMNVEV (reference sequence). The ends were cut back, 7 bases at V and 3 bases at J, with 19 bases in the middle. The CDR3 runs to 15 residues.

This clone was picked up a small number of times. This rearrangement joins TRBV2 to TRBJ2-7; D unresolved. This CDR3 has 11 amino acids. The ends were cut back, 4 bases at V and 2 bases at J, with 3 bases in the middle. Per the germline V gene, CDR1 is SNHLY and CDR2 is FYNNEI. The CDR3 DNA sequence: TGTGCCAGCAGTGGTGCCTACGAGCAGTACTTC. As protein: CASSGAYEQYF.

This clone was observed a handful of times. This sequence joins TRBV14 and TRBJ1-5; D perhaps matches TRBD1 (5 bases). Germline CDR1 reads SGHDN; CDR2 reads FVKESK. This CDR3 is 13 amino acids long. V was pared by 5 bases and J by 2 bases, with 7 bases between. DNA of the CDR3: TGTGCCAGCAGCAAGGGACGCAATCAGCCCCAGCATTTT. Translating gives CASSKGRNQPQHF.